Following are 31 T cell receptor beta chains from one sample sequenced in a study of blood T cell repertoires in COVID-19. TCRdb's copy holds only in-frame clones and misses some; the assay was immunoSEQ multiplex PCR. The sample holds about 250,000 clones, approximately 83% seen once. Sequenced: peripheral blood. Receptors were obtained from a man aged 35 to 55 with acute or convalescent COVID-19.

The CDR3 region is CATSSPSTGNNQPQHF. For the CDR3, the DNA is TGTGCCACCAGCAGCCCCTCGACAGGGAACAATCAGCCCCAGCATTTT. The V gene is TRBV15, the J gene TRBJ1-5; 7 nucleotides align to TRBD1. With V trimmed by 3 bases and J by 3 bases, 8 bases remained unmatched. The CDR3 runs 16 residues. The germline gives CDR1 LNHNV, CDR2 YYDKDF (reference sequence). The entire variable domain, with the rest obtained from reference TRBV15 and TRBJ1-5, is as follows: DAMVIQNPRYQVTQFGKPVTLSCSQTLNHNVMYWYQQKSSQAPKLLFHYYDKDFNNEADTPDNFQSRRPNTSFCFLDIRSPGLGDTAMYLCATSSPSTGNNQPQHFGDGTRLSIL.

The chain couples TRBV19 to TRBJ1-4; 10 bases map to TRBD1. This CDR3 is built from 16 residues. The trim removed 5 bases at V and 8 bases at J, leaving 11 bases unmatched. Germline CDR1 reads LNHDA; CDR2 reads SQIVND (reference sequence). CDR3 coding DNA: TGTGCCAGTAGTCCCCACACGGGACAGGGGAACGAAAAACTGTTTTTT. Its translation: CASSPHTGQGNEKLFF.

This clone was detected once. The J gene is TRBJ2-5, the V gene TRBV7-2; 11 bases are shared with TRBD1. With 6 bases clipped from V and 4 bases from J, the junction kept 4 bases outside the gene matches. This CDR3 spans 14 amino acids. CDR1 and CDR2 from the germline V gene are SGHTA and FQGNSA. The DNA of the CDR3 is TGTGCCAGCAGTTCGGACAGGGGGCTAGAGACCCAGTACTTC. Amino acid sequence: CASSSDRGLETQYF.

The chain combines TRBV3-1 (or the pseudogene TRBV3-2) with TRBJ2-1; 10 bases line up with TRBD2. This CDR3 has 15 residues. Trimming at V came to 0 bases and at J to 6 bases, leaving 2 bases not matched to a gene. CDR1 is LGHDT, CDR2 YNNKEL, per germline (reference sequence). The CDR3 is CASSQDLAGANEQFF. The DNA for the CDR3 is TGTGCCAGCAGCCAAGATCTAGCGGGAGCCAATGAGCAGTTCTTC.

The CDR3 loop reads CASSQDSFKNIQYF. CDR3 nucleotide sequence: TGCGCCAGCAGCCAAGATTCCTTCAAAAACATTCAGTACTTC. The chain recombines TRBV4-3 with TRBJ2-4, with D unresolved. Germline V gives CDR1 LGHNA, CDR2 YSLEER. The CDR3 is 14 amino acids. V lost 0 bases, J lost 3 bases, and 6 bases lay in between.

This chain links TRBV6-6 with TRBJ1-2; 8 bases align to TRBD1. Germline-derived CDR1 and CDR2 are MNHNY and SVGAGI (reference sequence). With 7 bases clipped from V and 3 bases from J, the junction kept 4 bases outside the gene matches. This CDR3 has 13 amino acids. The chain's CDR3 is CASTPTGDYGYTF. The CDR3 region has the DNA TGTGCCAGCACTCCGACAGGGGACTATGGCTACACCTTC.

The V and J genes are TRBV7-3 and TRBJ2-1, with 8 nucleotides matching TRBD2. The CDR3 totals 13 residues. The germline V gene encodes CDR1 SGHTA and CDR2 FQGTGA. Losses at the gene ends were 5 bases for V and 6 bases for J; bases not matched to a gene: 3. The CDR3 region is CASSSGRANEQFF. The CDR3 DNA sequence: TGTGCCAGCAGCAGCGGGAGAGCCAATGAGCAGTTCTTC. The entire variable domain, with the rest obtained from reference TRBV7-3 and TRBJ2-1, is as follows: GAGVSQTPSNKVTEKGKYVELRCDPISGHTALYWYRQSLGQGPEFLIYFQGTGAADDSGLPNDRFFAVRPEGSVSTLKIQRTERGDSAVYLCASSSGRANEQFFGPGTRLTVL.

The CDR3 DNA reads as TGTGCCAGCGGCTCGCCGGGACTAGTTTTGGGGACGCAGTATTTT. It encodes CASGSPGLVLGTQYF. The chain joins TRBV28 to TRBJ2-3; TRBD2 matches 8 bases. CDR1 and CDR2 (germline): MDHEN, SYDVKM. The length of the CDR3 is 15 residues. J lost 9 bases, V lost 8 bases, and 16 bases had no gene match.

As DNA, the CDR3 is TGTGCCCGCGGGGGGGGGACAGGGGAGTTGCACGAGCAGTACTTC. Its translation is CARGGGTGELHEQYF. The rearrangement joins TRBV25-1 to TRBJ2-7; D is possibly TRBD1 (10 bases). This CDR3 comprises 15 residues. Germline assignment: CDR1 MGHDK and CDR2 SYGVNS. Trimming removed 11 bases at V and 5 bases at J, with 25 bases between.

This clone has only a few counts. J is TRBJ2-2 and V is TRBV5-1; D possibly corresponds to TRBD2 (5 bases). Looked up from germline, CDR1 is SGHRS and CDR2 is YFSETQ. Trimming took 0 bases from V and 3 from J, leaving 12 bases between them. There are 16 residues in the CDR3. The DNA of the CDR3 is TGCGCCAGCAGCTTGGATGCGGTCGGGGACACCGGGGAGCTGTTTTTT. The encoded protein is CASSLDAVGDTGELFF.

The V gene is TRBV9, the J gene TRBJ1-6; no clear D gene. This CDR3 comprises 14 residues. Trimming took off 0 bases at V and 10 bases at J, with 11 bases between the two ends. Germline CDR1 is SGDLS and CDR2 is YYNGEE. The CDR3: CASSVGNGYSPLHF. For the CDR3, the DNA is TGTGCCAGCAGCGTAGGTAACGGTTACTCACCCCTCCACTTT.

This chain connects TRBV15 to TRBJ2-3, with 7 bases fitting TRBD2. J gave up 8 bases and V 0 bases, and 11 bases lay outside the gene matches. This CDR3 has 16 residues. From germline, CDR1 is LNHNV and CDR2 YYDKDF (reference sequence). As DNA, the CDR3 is TGTGCCACCAGCAGAGATCCGGACGCGGGAGTAGCTACGCAGTATTTT. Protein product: CATSRDPDAGVATQYF.

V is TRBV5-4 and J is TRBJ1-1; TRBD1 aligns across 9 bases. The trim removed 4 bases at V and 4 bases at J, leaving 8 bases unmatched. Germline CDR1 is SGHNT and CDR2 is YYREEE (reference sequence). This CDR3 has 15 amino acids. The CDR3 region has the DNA TGTGCCAGCAGCCCGACAGGGGGAGCAGGCACTGAAGCTTTCTTT. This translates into CASSPTGGAGTEAFF. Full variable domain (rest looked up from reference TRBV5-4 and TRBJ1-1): ETGVTQSPTHLIKTRGQQVTLRCSSQSGHNTVSWYQQALGQGPQFIFQYYREEENGRGNFPPRFSGLQFPNYSSELNVNALELDDSALYLCASSPTGGAGTEAFFGQGTRLTVV.

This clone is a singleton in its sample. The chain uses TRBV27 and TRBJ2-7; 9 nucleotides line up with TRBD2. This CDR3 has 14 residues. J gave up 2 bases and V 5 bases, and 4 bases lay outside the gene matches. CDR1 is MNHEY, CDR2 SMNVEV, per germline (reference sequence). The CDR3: CASSASGAPYEQYF. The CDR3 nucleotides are TGTGCCAGCAGTGCTAGCGGGGCCCCCTACGAGCAGTACTTC.

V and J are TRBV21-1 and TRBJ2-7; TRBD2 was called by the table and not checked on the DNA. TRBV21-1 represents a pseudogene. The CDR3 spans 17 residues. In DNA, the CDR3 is TGTGCCAGCAGCAATGGGGAGCGGGAGATGGGAGACTACGAGCAGTACTTC. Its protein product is CASSNGEREMGDYEQYF.

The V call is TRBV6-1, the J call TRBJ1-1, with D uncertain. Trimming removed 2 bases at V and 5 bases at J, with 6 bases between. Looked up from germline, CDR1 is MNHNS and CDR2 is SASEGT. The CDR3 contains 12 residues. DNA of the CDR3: TGTGCCAGCAGTGAACTTAGTACTGAAGCTTTCTTT. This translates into CASSELSTEAFF.

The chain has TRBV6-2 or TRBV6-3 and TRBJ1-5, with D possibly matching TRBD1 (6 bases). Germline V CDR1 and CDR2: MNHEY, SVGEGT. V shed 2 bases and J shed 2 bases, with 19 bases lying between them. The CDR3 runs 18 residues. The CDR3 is CASSYPPRGGLGNQPQHF. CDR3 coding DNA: TGTGCCAGCAGTTACCCCCCGCGGGGGGGGCTTGGCAATCAGCCCCAGCATTTT.

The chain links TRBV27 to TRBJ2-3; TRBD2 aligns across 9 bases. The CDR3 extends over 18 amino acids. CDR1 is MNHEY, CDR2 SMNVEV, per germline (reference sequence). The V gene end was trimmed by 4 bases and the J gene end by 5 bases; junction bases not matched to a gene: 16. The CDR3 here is CASSSDIAGAPTKDTQYF. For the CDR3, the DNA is TGTGCCAGCAGTTCAGACATAGCGGGAGCGCCGACCAAAGATACGCAGTATTTT.

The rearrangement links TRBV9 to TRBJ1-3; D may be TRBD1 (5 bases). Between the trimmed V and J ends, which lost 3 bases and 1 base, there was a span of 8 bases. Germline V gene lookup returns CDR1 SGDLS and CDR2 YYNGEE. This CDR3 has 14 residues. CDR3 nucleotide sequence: TGTGCCAGCAGCGCAGGGATGTCTGGAAACACCATATATTTT. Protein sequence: CASSAGMSGNTIYF. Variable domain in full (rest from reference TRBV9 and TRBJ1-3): DSGVTQTPKHLITATGQRVTLRCSPRSGDLSVYWYQQSLDQGLQFLIQYYNGEERAKGNILERFSAQQFPDLHSELNLSSLELGDSALYFCASSAGMSGNTIYFGEGSWLTVV.

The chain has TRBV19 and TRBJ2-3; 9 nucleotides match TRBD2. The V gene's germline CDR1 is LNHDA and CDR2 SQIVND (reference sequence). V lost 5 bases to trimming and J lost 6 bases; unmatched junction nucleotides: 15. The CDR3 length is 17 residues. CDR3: CASSPRGAGGPHDTQYF. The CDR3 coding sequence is TGTGCCAGTAGTCCGCGAGGAGCGGGAGGACCCCACGATACGCAGTATTTT.

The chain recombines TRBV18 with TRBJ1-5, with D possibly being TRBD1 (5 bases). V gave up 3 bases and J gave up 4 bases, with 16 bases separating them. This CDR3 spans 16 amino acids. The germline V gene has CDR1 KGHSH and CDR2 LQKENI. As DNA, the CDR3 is TGTGCCAGCTCACCGCGGGACCCCGGCCGGAATCAGCCCCAGCATTTT. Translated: CASSPRDPGRNQPQHF.

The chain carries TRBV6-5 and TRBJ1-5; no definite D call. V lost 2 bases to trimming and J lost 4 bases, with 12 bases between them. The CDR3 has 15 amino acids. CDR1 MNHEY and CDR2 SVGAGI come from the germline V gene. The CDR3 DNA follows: TGTGCCAGCAGTTACGGACGGACTATTAATCAGCCCCAGCATTTT. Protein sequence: CASSYGRTINQPQHF.

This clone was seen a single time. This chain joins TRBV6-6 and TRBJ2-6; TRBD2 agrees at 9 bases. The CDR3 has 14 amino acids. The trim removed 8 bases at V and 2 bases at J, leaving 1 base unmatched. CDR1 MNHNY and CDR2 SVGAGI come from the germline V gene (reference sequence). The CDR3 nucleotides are TGTGCCAGCTTAGCGGGAGCTGGGGCCAACGTCCTGACTTTC. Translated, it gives CASLAGAGANVLTF.

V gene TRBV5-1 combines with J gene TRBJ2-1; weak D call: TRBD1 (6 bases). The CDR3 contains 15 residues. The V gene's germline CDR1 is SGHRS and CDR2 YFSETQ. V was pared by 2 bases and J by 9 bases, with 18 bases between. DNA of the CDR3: TGCGCCAGCAGCTTCCAGGGGCCCCCTGGAAGTGAGCAGTTCTTC. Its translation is CASSFQGPPGSEQFF. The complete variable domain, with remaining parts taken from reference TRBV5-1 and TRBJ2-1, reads KAGVTQTPRYLIKTRGQQVTLSCSPISGHRSVSWYQQTPGQGLQFLFEYFSETQRNKGNFPGRFSGRQFSNSRSEMNVSTLELGDSALYLCASSFQGPPGSEQFFGPGTRLTVL.

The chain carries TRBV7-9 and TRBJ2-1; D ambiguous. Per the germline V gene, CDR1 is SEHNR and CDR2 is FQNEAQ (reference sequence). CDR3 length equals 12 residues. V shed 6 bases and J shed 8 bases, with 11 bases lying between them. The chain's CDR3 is CASSPTGYEQFF. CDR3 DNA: TGTGCCAGCAGTCCAACCGGGTATGAGCAGTTCTTC.

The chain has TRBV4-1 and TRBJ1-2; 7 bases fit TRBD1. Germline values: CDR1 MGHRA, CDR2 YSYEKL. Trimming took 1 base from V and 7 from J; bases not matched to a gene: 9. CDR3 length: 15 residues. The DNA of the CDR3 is TGCGCCAGCAGCCAAGGGCAGGGGGGACGTGTTGGCTACACCTTC. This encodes CASSQGQGGRVGYTF.

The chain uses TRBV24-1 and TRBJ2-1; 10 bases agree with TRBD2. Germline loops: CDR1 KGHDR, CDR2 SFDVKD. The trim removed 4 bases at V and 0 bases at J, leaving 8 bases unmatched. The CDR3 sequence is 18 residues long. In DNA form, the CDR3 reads TGTGCCACCAGTGACCTCTCTAGCGGGAGTCTCTCCTACAATGAGCAGTTCTTC. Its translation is CATSDLSSGSLSYNEQFF.

In nucleotides, the CDR3 is TGTGCCAGCAGCCAATCGGGACAGGCTTTGTACTACGAGCAGTACTTC. Its protein is CASSQSGQALYYEQYF. This chain joins TRBV3-1 (or the pseudogene TRBV3-2) and TRBJ2-7, with 8 bases matching TRBD1. This CDR3 comprises 16 residues. Trimming cost V 2 bases and J 3 bases; bases outside gene matches: 9. Germline CDR1 is LGHDT and CDR2 is YNNKEL (reference sequence).

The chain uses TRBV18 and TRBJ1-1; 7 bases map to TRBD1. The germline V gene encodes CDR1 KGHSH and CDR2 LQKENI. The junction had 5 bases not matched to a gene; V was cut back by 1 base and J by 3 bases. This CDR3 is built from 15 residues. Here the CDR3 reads CASSPLQGPDTEAFF. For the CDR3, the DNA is TGTGCCAGCTCACCACTACAGGGGCCGGACACTGAAGCTTTCTTT.

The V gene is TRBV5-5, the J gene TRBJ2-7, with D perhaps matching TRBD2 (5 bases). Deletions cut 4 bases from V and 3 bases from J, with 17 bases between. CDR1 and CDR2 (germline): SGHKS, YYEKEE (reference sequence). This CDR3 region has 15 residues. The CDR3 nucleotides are TGTGCCAGCAGCGTAGTGACTACTACCGACTACGAGCAGTACTTC. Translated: CASSVVTTTDYEQYF. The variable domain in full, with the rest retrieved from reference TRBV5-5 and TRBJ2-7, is DAGVTQSPTHLIKTRGQQVTLRCSPISGHKSVSWYQQVLGQGPQFIFQYYEKEERGRGNFPDRFSARQFPNYSSELNVNALLLGDSALYLCASSVVTTTDYEQYFGPGTRLTVT.

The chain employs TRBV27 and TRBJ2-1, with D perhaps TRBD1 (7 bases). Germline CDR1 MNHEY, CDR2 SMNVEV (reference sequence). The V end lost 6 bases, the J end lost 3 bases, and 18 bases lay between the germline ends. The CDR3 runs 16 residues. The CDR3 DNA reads TGTGCCAGCAGCCTCGACAGGGCCGGGAGCTACAATGAGCAGTTCTTC. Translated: CASSLDRAGSYNEQFF.